The clone carrying this T cell receptor beta chain was detected ten times or more. The sample originates from a study of T cell repertoires in cytomegalovirus infection. The germline V gene has CDR1 MNHEY and CDR2 SMNVEV (reference sequence). This CDR3 is built from 15 residues. V shed 0 bases and J 2 bases; nucleotides not matched to a gene: 1. MiXCR, applied by TCRdb to the reads, yields one record per CDR3 protein. The sample lists 560,000 or so distinct CDR3 sequences; 16% were seen once. The source of this sequence is a human donor in good health (CMV status not recorded). Some clones in this sample may be carry-over from other donors' samples. The chain combines TRBV27 with TRBJ1-5; TRBD1 matches 7 bases. The sequencing sample was made of CD8+ T cells from PBMCs. CDR3 sequence: CASSLSTGRNQPQHF. Written as DNA, the CDR3 is TGTGCCAGCAGTTTATCGACAGGGCGCAATCAGCCCCAGCATTTT.